The T cell receptor (beta chain) described here comes from a study of regulatory T cells in long-lasting Graves disease. The sample holds one count of this clonotype. Arm-PCR of CDR3 regions and iRepertoire HTBI primers were the basis on which TCR beta libraries were built. Each CDR3 protein is one row after TCRdb ran MiXCR on the multiplex PCR reads. The sample lists some 350,000 distinct CDR3 sequences; 15% to 20% were seen once. Time point noted: newly diagnosed GD, antithyroid drugs for less than 3 months. Construction of the TCR library relied on RNA isolated from PBMCs. The data were also submitted as part of a second study, on T cells in Graves' hyperthyroidism and ophthalmopathy.

The source of this sequence is a woman aged 18-29 years with Graves disease. Sequences were derived from peripheral blood mononuclear cells (PBMCs), sampled at new diagnosis, from a patient treated with antithyroid drugs.

The CDR3 region is CSARGPRGYGYTF. In DNA form, the CDR3 reads TGCAGTGCTAGAGGTCCCAGGGGCTATGGCTACACCTTC. This chain joins TRBV20-1 and TRBJ1-2, with TRBD1 as a possible D gene (6 bases). V shed 1 base and J shed 4 bases, with 10 bases lying between them. Germline V lookup: CDR1 DFQATT, CDR2 SNEGSKA (reference sequence). CDR3 length: 13 amino acids.